This TCR beta chain was observed in a study of T cells in Graves' hyperthyroidism and ophthalmopathy (dated by TCRdb to between 2019 and 2020). General notes on the study: Peripheral blood was collected at initial diagnosis, before any treatment. To identify TCR V-J signatures that set the groups apart, the researchers used a discovery cohort of more than 95 patients, made up of 40 to 45 with Graves' ophthalmopathy and around 58 with stable Graves' hyperthyroidism. Prospective prediction of ophthalmopathy was tested in an independent validation cohort consisting of about 20 hyperthyroidism patients and more than 15 patients who later progressed to ophthalmopathy. The 85 to 100 discovery patients were randomly split 7:3 into training and test sets. In about 6 Graves' hyperthyroidism patients, the study also compared T-cell repertoires from thyroid tissue with T-cell repertoires from blood. After sampling, hyperthyroidism patients received methimazole starting at 30 mg daily, and ophthalmopathy patients received high-dose intravenous methylprednisolone. The paper reports TCR Vbeta CDR3 sequencing of 130 to 150 peripheral blood samples: around 45 ophthalmopathy, fewer than 80 hyperthyroidism and around 17 progressor patients. On the study overall, not on this receptor specifically: In cross-validation, a model built on a 13 V-J signature told ophthalmopathy apart from stable hyperthyroidism with less than 90% sensitivity and roughly 83% specificity, and in testing the same model reached 80%/75%. During validation, the model predicted progression to ophthalmopathy a median of roughly 7.1 months ahead of onset, with approximately 71% sensitivity and roughly 75% specificity. Sample size was not statistically predetermined, and blinding of investigators to group allocation was not performed. Blood samples also contained most of the expanded thyroid clonotypes (frequency above 0.001), which suggests that blood repertoires may reflect thyroid immune responses.

Amplification of TCR beta CDR3 regions was carried out from RNA transcripts. A first-round RT-PCR of the TCR CDR3 used the HTBI primer set with the Qiagen OneStep RT-PCR kit. A second multiplex PCR round built the libraries, followed by size selection and purification. The libraries were sequenced on an Illumina HiSeq2000 using paired-end 100 bp reads. In the paper's pipeline: SOAPnuke was used to process the raw data, with reads discarded if the reads contained adapters or uncalled bases, had a mean Phred below 15, or lacked an exact constant-primer or identifier match. COPE v1.2.5 was used to merge the high-quality paired reads, and each unique nucleotide sequence was defined as a clonotype. MiTCR v1.1 was used to align the clonotypes against IMGT TRBV, TRBD and TRBJ reference segments. Only V-J combinations with frequency above 0.0001, covering 98% to 99.2% of repertoires, were analysed. A TCS score was defined as the ratio between F50 (clonal expansion) and ExV (chaos), using BLOSUM62-based TCRdist between CDR3 peptides within each V-J. Welch's t-statistics and random forest reduced around 510 V-J features to fewer than 15, which were used in a naive Bayes classifier (R e1071). The public reads were run again by TCRdb, first through fastp at Q25 and then through MiXCR, and only productive beta chains were kept. Each record represents a unique CDR3 protein, reported with the most common genes and DNA among its rows. These V and J calls originate from TCRdb's pipeline instead of the authors' own analysis. In this sample the table shows some 490,000 distinct CDR3 sequences, about 20% of which occur a single time. In total, the top ten clones hold about 49% of the sample.

As concerns this clonotype: Its binding antigen is unknown. Being one base from a much bigger clone, this may be a read error.

In the ophthalmopathy patients, disease was moderately to severely active, with a Clinical Activity Score of 3 or more, a NOSPECS grade of 4 or more, and a duration of less than 3 months. Exclusion was applied to patients with uncontrolled infections, other autoimmune diseases, pregnancy or lactation. Clinical symptoms, serum thyroxine and TRAb, thyroid ultrasound, and orbital computed tomography formed the basis for the diagnoses. PBMCs were separated from 7.5 to 10 ml of fresh peripheral blood using Ficoll-Paque density gradient centrifugation. Total RNA was extracted using Trizol reagent, and RNA quality was assessed on an Agilent 2100 Bioanalyzer. As encoded in the germline V gene, CDR1 is SNHLY while CDR2 is FYNNEI. The CDR3, from cysteine to phenylalanine, totals 15 residues. The DNA shown is the 45-base CDR3, in frame from base 1.

The sequence was obtained from a woman in her seventies with Graves' ophthalmopathy. The V and J segments used are TRBV2 and TRBJ2-5, with the D gene call left open. The sample taken for sequencing was blood. The base sequence is TGTACCAGCAGTGAAGCGCTTAGGGTCCAAGAGACCCAGTACTTC. This sequence encodes CTSSEALRVQETQYF. The variable domain in full, with residues beyond the CDR3 obtained from the reference TRBV2 and TRBJ2-5 genes, is EPEVTQTPSHQVTQMGQEVILRCVPISNHLYFYWYRQILGQKVEFLVSFYNNEISEKSEIFDDQFSVERPDGSNFTLKIRSTKLEDSAMYFCTSSEALRVQETQYFGPGTRLLVL.